This T cell receptor (beta chain) was observed in a study of cytomegalovirus exposure and HLA in healthy donors. With V trimmed by 4 bases and J by 9 bases, 8 bases remained unmatched. Germline CDR1 and CDR2: SGHTA and FQGNSA. The CDR3 contains 15 residues. A multiplex PCR was run with 60 Vbeta primers and 13 Jbeta primers. Data came from immunoSEQ multiplex PCR; TCRdb stores just in-frame clones and leaves some out. The table lists tens of thousands of clones. The specimen was PBMCs. The chain recombines TRBV7-2 with TRBJ2-3, with 12 positions matching TRBD2. The TCR sequence derives from a human donor in good health. CDR3 in amino acids: CASSSLAGGHLTQYF. CDR3 bases: TGTGCCAGCAGCTCTCTAGCGGGGGGGCATCTCACGCAGTATTTT.